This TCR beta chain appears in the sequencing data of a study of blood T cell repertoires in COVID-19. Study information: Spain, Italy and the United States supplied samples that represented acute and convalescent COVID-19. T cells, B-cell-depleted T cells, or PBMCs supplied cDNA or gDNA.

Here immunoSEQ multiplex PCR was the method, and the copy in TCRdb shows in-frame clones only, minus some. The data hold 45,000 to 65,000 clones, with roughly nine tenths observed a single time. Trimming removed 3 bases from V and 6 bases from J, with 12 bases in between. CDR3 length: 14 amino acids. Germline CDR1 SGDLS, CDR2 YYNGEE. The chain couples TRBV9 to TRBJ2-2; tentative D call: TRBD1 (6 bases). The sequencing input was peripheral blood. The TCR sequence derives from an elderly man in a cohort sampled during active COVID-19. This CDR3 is CASSANRVAGELFF. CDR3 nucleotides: TGTGCCAGCAGCGCCAACAGGGTAGCCGGGGAGCTGTTTTTT.